These 20 T cell receptor beta chains came from one sample sequenced in a study of T cell responses to AZD1222 COVID-19 vaccine. TCRdb keeps only in-frame clones here, not all; method: immunoSEQ multiplex PCR. This sample carries about 140,000 clones, just under 95% of them seen once, and the ten largest clones take approximately 1.5%. The sequencing here drew on peripheral blood, taken on day 0 of AZD1222 vaccination. All receptors come from an adult in good health.

V gene TRBV7-2 combines with J gene TRBJ1-1; D is undetermined. The CDR3 loop spans 14 amino acids. The ends were cut back, 0 bases at V and 0 bases at J, with 5 bases in the middle. Germline CDR1 reads SGHTA; CDR2 reads FQGNSA. CDR3 nucleotides: TGTGCCAGCAGCTTAGCGATACTGAACACTGAAGCTTTCTTT. Residues: CASSLAILNTEAFF.

The chain couples TRBV7-8 to TRBJ2-3, with a weak D call TRBD2 (6 bases). The CDR3 spans 16 residues. With 4 bases removed from V and 6 bases from J, the gap between germline ends came to 20 bases. Germline CDR1 and CDR2: SGHVS and FQNEAQ. CDR3 in DNA: TGTGCCAGCAGCTCCTCCGCCTACGGGAGAGTGGATACGCAGTATTTT. Translating it yields CASSSSAYGRVDTQYF.

As for this clone: A read error may account for a junction end that differs from germline. The chain joins TRBV7-7 to TRBJ2-3, with D perhaps TRBD2 (5 bases). The germline V gene encodes CDR1 SSHAT and CDR2 FNYEAQ (reference sequence). The CDR3 sequence is 13 residues long. The CDR3 reads CASSLDYLGTQYF. The DNA for the CDR3 is TGTGCTAGCAGCTTAGACTATCTAGGTACGCAGTATTTT.

This sequence joins TRBV20-1 and TRBJ1-2, with 8 positions matching TRBD1. Germline CDR1 DFQATT, CDR2 SNEGSKA (reference sequence). This CDR3 has 11 amino acids. Unmatched junction bases numbered 3, after V lost 6 bases and J lost 6 bases. CDR3 amino acids: CSADRAHGYTF. CDR3 nucleotide sequence: TGCAGTGCGGACAGGGCCCATGGCTACACCTTC.

V is TRBV30 and J is TRBJ1-2; unclear D gene. Germline V gene sequence: CDR1 GTSNPN, CDR2 SVGIG (reference sequence). Trimming took 3 bases from V and 4 from J, leaving 21 bases between them. This CDR3 is built from 16 residues. CDR3 nucleotide sequence: TGTGCCTGGAGGGCCAGATTAGGAGCGGAGATCTATGGCTACACCTTC. Its translation is CAWRARLGAEIYGYTF.

The V and J genes are TRBV6-4 and TRBJ2-2; D not certain. CDR1 MRHNA and CDR2 SNTAGT come from the germline V gene. Trimming removed 6 bases from V and 5 bases from J, with 10 bases in between. The CDR3 spans 13 residues. The CDR3 protein is CASSEADTGELFF. Written as DNA, the CDR3 is TGTGCCAGCAGCGAGGCGGATACCGGGGAGCTGTTTTTT.

The genes are TRBV27 and TRBJ1-5; the D is unclear. V lost 8 bases and J 3 bases, leaving 14 bases between the germline ends. The germline V gene has CDR1 MNHEY and CDR2 SMNVEV (reference sequence). The CDR3 is 14 residues long. The CDR3 bases are TGTGCCAGCGGCTTGGGGAGTTTCAATCAGCCCCAGCATTTT. It is translated as CASGLGSFNQPQHF.

This chain links TRBV5-8 with TRBJ2-7; D gene unclear. The CDR3 covers 16 residues. V lost 2 bases and J lost 1, with 16 bases in between. Germline V gene lookup returns CDR1 SGHTS and CDR2 YDEGEE. This CDR3 is CASSFRRVPLSYEQYF. DNA of the CDR3: TGTGCCAGCAGCTTTAGAAGGGTCCCCCTTTCCTACGAGCAGTACTTC.

A single count supports this clone. Other DNA sequences of this sample code for an identical CDR3. The chain links TRBV30 to TRBJ2-1, with 8 bases identical to TRBD2. The germline gives CDR1 GTSNPN, CDR2 SVGIG (reference sequence). The V and J ends lost 0 bases and 7 bases, in that order; junction bases with no gene match: 8. This CDR3 comprises 15 residues. The CDR3 DNA sequence: TGTGCCTGGAGTGTACTCGCGGGAGGATATAATGAGCAGTTCTTC. It codes for CAWSVLAGGYNEQFF.

The rearrangement uses TRBV7-2 and TRBJ1-4; D is possibly TRBD1 (6 bases). The germline gives CDR1 SGHTA, CDR2 FQGNSA. Deletions cut 3 bases from V and 3 bases from J, with 14 bases between. The CDR3 sequence is 16 residues long. The CDR3 nucleotides read TGTGCCAGCAGCTTTGGGAACAGGGTGGCTAATGAAAAACTGTTTTTT. Residues: CASSFGNRVANEKLFF.

The chain uses TRBV5-6 and TRBJ2-5; 11 bases align to TRBD1. The V gene's germline CDR1 is SGHDT and CDR2 YYEEEE. J was trimmed by 4 bases and V by 4 bases; bases with no gene match: 0. The CDR3 extends over 13 amino acids. CDR3 DNA: TGTGCCAGCAGCGGACAGGGGGCAGAGACCCAGTACTTC. Residues: CASSGQGAETQYF.

The chain joins TRBV3-1 (or the pseudogene TRBV3-2) to TRBJ2-3, with D perhaps being TRBD1 or TRBD2 (5 bases each). CDR3 length equals 12 residues. V lost 1 base, J lost 14 bases, and 13 bases lay in between. The germline CDR1 and CDR2 sequences are LGHDT and YNNKEL (reference sequence). The CDR3, as DNA: TGTGCCAGCAGCCAAGGTGGGACCCCGTTGTATTTT. Amino acids: CASSQGGTPLYF.

The CDR3 here is CGTGFGNTIYF. CDR3 nucleotides: TGTGGGACAGGGTTTGGAAACACCATATATTTT. The chain carries TRBV19 and TRBJ1-3, with 8 bases aligning to TRBD1. The germline V gene encodes CDR1 LNHDA and CDR2 SQIVND (reference sequence). The CDR3 spans 11 residues.

This clone appeared once. The chain employs TRBV10-1 and TRBJ2-7; D perhaps matches TRBD1 (5 bases). The CDR3 contains 13 residues. Germline lookup yields CDR1 WNHNN and CDR2 SYGVQD (reference sequence). The V end was cut by 3 bases, the J end by 6 bases, with 12 bases between. CDR3: CASSEVSTGEQYF. CDR3 in DNA: TGCGCCAGCAGTGAAGTTAGCACAGGCGAGCAGTACTTC.

The chain uses TRBV6-5 and TRBJ2-3, with 9 bases identical to TRBD2. Germline assignment: CDR1 MNHEY and CDR2 SVGAGI. The V gene end was trimmed by 3 bases and the J gene end by 4 bases; junction bases not matched to a gene: 5. This CDR3 is 15 amino acids long. For the CDR3, the DNA is TGTGCCAGCAGTTATAGGCGGGGGGGGCCAGATACGCAGTATTTT. Amino acids: CASSYRRGGPDTQYF.

CDR3 nucleotides: TGTGCCACCCAAAGACAGGGAAACTATGGCTACACCTTC. Its protein is CATQRQGNYGYTF. The V call is TRBV19, the J call TRBJ1-2; the match to TRBD1 covers 7 bases. The V gene's germline CDR1 is LNHDA and CDR2 SQIVND (reference sequence). The V segment lost 10 bases and the J segment 2 bases; nucleotides outside the gene matches: 7. The CDR3 extends over 13 amino acids.

The rearrangement links TRBV7-9 to TRBJ1-1; no definite D call. V was trimmed by 5 bases and J by 0 bases, leaving 10 bases between them. CDR1 is SEHNR, CDR2 FQNEAQ, per germline (reference sequence). The CDR3 consists of 14 residues. The CDR3 DNA follows: TGTGCCAGCAGCCCTAACGGGTTGAACACTGAAGCTTTCTTT. It translates to CASSPNGLNTEAFF. The full variable domain, completed using reference TRBV7-9 and TRBJ1-1, is DTGVSQNPRHKITKRGQNVTFRCDPISEHNRLYWYRQTLGQGPEFLTYFQNEAQLEKSRLLSDRFSAERPKGSFSTLEIQRTEQGDSAMYLCASSPNGLNTEAFFGQGTRLTVV.

This chain joins TRBV11-3 and TRBJ2-1; 11 bases are shared with TRBD2. This CDR3 has 15 amino acids. Germline V gene lookup returns CDR1 SGHNT and CDR2 YENEEA. Trimming cost V 5 bases and J 4 bases; bases outside gene matches: 4. CDR3 nucleotide sequence: TGTGCCAGCAGCGCCCTAGCGGGGGGTTACAATGAGCAGTTCTTC. As protein: CASSALAGGYNEQFF.

The chain has TRBV7-2 and TRBJ1-5; D possibly corresponds to TRBD1 (6 bases). The CDR3 totals 15 residues. With 2 bases removed from V and 3 bases from J, the gap between germline ends came to 11 bases. The germline V gene has CDR1 SGHTA and CDR2 FQGNSA. CDR3 coding DNA: TGTGCCAGCAGCTTAAGGGGGTCTGACAATCAGCCCCAGCATTTT. Its protein is CASSLRGSDNQPQHF.

The chain employs TRBV10-2 and TRBJ2-5, with a weak D call TRBD2 (6 bases). The CDR3 is 12 residues long. The germline gives CDR1 WSHSY, CDR2 SAAADI. V lost 6 bases, J lost 1 base, and 6 bases lay in between. CDR3 nucleotide sequence: TGCGCCAGCAGGCGGGGCCAAGAGACCCAGTACTTC. Its protein product is CASRRGQETQYF.